This is a list of T cell receptor beta chains from one sample in a study of cytomegalovirus exposure and HLA in healthy donors. The data were produced by immunoSEQ multiplex PCR, yet TCRdb's version contains in-frame clones alone and is incomplete. This sample yields over 150,000 clones, of which over 60% are seen a single time; more than 2.5% belongs to the top ten. The sequencing input was PBMCs. Receptor source: a woman in her thirties in good health and CMV-seronegative. Both conserved end residues are part of each CDR3. Fields, in order: J gene, clone size, V gene, D gene, CDR3 DNA, CDR3 protein. A D gene is named only where the DNA matches it firmly. Rows may omit the clone size; those that give it use once, few, many or a size class.

TRBJ2-7	-	TRBV4-3	TRBD1	TGCGCCAGCAGCCAACTCGACAGGGCCTCCTACGAGCAGTACTTC	CASSQLDRASYEQYF
TRBJ2-2	-	TRBV7-3	-	TGTGCCAGCAGCTTTAGCGGGAACACCGGGGAGCTGTTTTTT	CASSFSGNTGELFF
TRBJ2-7	-	TRBV7-9	TRBD1	TGTTCCAGCACCAGAGGGGGCCGGATCCTTTACGAGCAGTACTTC	CSSTRGGRILYEQYF
TRBJ2-3	-	TRBV5-1	-	TGCGCCAGCAGCGCCGTGACACCCCGGATTGATACGCAGTATTTT	CASSAVTPRIDTQYF
TRBJ2-1	-	TRBV5-4	TRBD2	TGTGCCAGCAGCTTGGATCGGGAGGGCCTCGAGTTCTTC	CASSLDREGLEFF
TRBJ2-5	-	TRBV9	-	TGTGCCAGCAGCCGAGAGGGCGGGAATAAAGAGACCCAGTACTTC	CASSREGGNKETQYF
TRBJ2-1	-	TRBV9	TRBD2	TGTGCCAGCAGCGTAGGGACGGTGTTGGTAGCGGGAGACAATGAGCAGTTCTTC	CASSVGTVLVAGDNEQFF
TRBJ2-1	-	TRBV27	TRBD2	TGTGCCAGCAGTTTAGCCCCCTTTATGGGACTAGCGGGAGGGTCCCCCACCTACAATGAGCAGTTCTTC	CASSLAPFMGLAGGSPTYNEQFF
TRBJ1-1	-	TRBV2	TRBD1	TGTGCCAGCAGCCAGGGACAGTTAACTGAAGCTTTCTTT	CASSQGQLTEAFF
TRBJ1-1	-	TRBV9	-	TGTGCCAGCAGCCGCTCAGACATGAACACTGAAGCTTTCTTT	CASSRSDMNTEAFF
TRBJ2-5	once	TRBV25-1	-	TGTGCCAGCAGTGACGTTGGGGCACGGACCCAGTACTTC	CASSDVGARTQYF
TRBJ2-1	-	TRBV2	TRBD2	TGTGCCAGCAGTGAGTGGCTAGCGGGAGATCATGAGCAGTTCTTC	CASSEWLAGDHEQFF
TRBJ1-1	-	TRBV28	TRBD1	TGTGCCAGCAGTATTCGACAGGGGACCACTGAAGCTTTCTTT	CASSIRQGTTEAFF
TRBJ2-2	-	TRBV19	-	TGTGCCAGTGCCCCCCTAAGCTTCAACACCGGGGAGCTGTTTTTT	CASAPLSFNTGELFF
TRBJ2-7	-	TRBV4-3	-	TGCGCCAGCAGCGAGAACGCGAGGGGGTACGAGCAGTACTTC	CASSENARGYEQYF
TRBJ1-4	-	TRBV11-2	-	TGTGCCAGCAGCTTCAGTCAGTCTGAAAAACTGTTTTTT	CASSFSQSEKLFF
TRBJ2-5	few	TRBV28	-	TGTGCCAGCAGTCCGTGGACAGATACAAACCCGGAGACCCAGTACTTC	CASSPWTDTNPETQYF
TRBJ2-2	-	TRBV28	TRBD2	TGTGCCAGCACTCCTGGGGGGGGACTGAACACCGGGGAGCTGTTTTTT	CASTPGGGLNTGELFF
TRBJ2-7	-	TRBV4-3	-	TGCGCCAGCAGCCAATCCGCGGAATTCTACGAGCAGTACTTC	CASSQSAEFYEQYF
TRBJ1-1	-	TRBV29-1	-	TGCAGCGGGGGGGAAATGAACACTGAAGCTTTCTTT	CSGGEMNTEAFF
TRBJ1-2	-	TRBV2	TRBD1	TGTGCCAGCAGCGTTAGACAGGGTGGCGGCTACACCTTC	CASSVRQGGGYTF
TRBJ2-4	-	TRBV12-2	-	TGTGCAAGTCGCGAGGGACTAGCGGGAGAAACCAAAAACATTCAGTACTTC	CASREGLAGETKNIQYF